These T cell receptor beta chains were read from a single sample in a study of T cell responses to AZD1222 COVID-19 vaccine. Produced via immunoSEQ multiplex PCR; TCRdb's table is partial and in-frame only. The repertoire holds about 140,000 clones, with over 75% as singletons. This specimen was peripheral blood, taken on day 0 of AZD1222 vaccination. These receptors came from an adult in good health. Both conserved end residues are part of each CDR3. The order of the fields is V gene, J gene, D gene, clone size, CDR3 protein, CDR3 DNA. The D gene is left open where the match is weak. Clone size is stated in some rows and not others, as once, few, many or a class when expanded.

v_call: TRBV7-9
j_call: TRBJ1-1
d_call: -
clone_size: -
cdr3_aa: CASSWGIAEAFF
cdr3_nt: TGTGCCAGCAGCTGGGGGATCGCTGAAGCTTTCTTT

v_call: TRBV5-6
j_call: TRBJ2-7
d_call: TRBD1
clone_size: -
cdr3_aa: CASSLFDRASYEQYF
cdr3_nt: TGTGCCAGCAGCTTGTTCGACAGGGCCTCCTACGAGCAGTACTTC

v_call: TRBV5-4
j_call: TRBJ2-7
d_call: TRBD1
clone_size: -
cdr3_aa: CASSFRDRGFYEQYF
cdr3_nt: TGTGCCAGCAGTTTCCGGGACAGGGGGTTTTACGAGCAGTACTTC

v_call: TRBV5-6
j_call: TRBJ2-7
d_call: -
clone_size: -
cdr3_aa: CASSLYPLYEQYF
cdr3_nt: TGTGCCAGCAGCCTGTACCCACTCTACGAGCAGTACTTC

v_call: TRBV28
j_call: TRBJ1-1
d_call: -
clone_size: few
cdr3_aa: CASSSFGGTPGNTEAFF
cdr3_nt: TGTGCCAGCAGCTCTTTTGGCGGGACACCGGGAAACACTGAAGCTTTCTTT

v_call: TRBV5-1
j_call: TRBJ2-3
d_call: TRBD2
clone_size: once
cdr3_aa: CASSLLAGGPTDTQYF
cdr3_nt: TGCGCCAGCAGCTTATTAGCGGGGGGGCCGACAGATACGCAGTATTTT

v_call: TRBV30
j_call: TRBJ1-2
d_call: -
clone_size: -
cdr3_aa: CAWSPPWDGYTF
cdr3_nt: TGTGCCTGGAGTCCCCCATGGGACGGCTACACCTTC

v_call: TRBV19
j_call: TRBJ2-1
d_call: -
clone_size: -
cdr3_aa: CAIASPRRDNEQFF
cdr3_nt: TGTGCCATCGCCTCCCCTCGAAGGGACAATGAGCAGTTCTTC

v_call: TRBV13
j_call: TRBJ1-1
d_call: -
clone_size: -
cdr3_aa: CASSYGAYTEAFF
cdr3_nt: TGTGCCAGCAGTTATGGGGCGTACACTGAAGCTTTCTTT

v_call: TRBV30
j_call: TRBJ1-4
d_call: TRBD1
clone_size: -
cdr3_aa: CACYSLDRRNEKLFF
cdr3_nt: TGTGCCTGTTACTCCCTGGACAGGAGAAATGAAAAACTGTTTTTT

v_call: TRBV6-5
j_call: TRBJ1-1
d_call: -
clone_size: -
cdr3_aa: CASGRGARHSEAFF
cdr3_nt: TGTGCCAGCGGTAGGGGGGCGCGACATTCTGAAGCTTTCTTT

v_call: TRBV6-5
j_call: TRBJ1-2
d_call: TRBD1
clone_size: few
cdr3_aa: CASSYFGTGEYGYTF
cdr3_nt: TGTGCCAGCAGTTACTTCGGGACAGGGGAATATGGCTACACCTTC

v_call: TRBV5-5
j_call: TRBJ1-1
d_call: -
clone_size: -
cdr3_aa: CASSLVAVNTEAFF
cdr3_nt: TGTGCCAGCAGCTTGGTGGCGGTAAACACTGAAGCTTTCTTT

v_call: TRBV4-1
j_call: TRBJ1-1
d_call: TRBD1
clone_size: -
cdr3_aa: CASSQDWDGTGGTEAFF
cdr3_nt: TGCGCCAGCAGCCAAGATTGGGACGGGACAGGGGGGACTGAAGCTTTCTTT

v_call: TRBV5-8
j_call: TRBJ1-1
d_call: TRBD1
clone_size: -
cdr3_aa: CASSPWTGSKDTEAFF
cdr3_nt: TGTGCCAGCAGCCCATGGACAGGGAGTAAGGACACTGAAGCTTTCTTT

v_call: TRBV27
j_call: TRBJ2-2
d_call: TRBD2
clone_size: -
cdr3_aa: CASSFLHLAGGQRGELFF
cdr3_nt: TGTGCCAGCAGTTTTCTCCATCTAGCGGGAGGGCAACGCGGGGAGCTGTTTTTT

v_call: TRBV4-1
j_call: TRBJ1-2
d_call: -
clone_size: -
cdr3_aa: CASSLSLAGGYTF
cdr3_nt: TGCGCCAGCAGCCTCTCCCTGGCGGGGGGCTACACCTTC

v_call: TRBV5-1
j_call: TRBJ1-1
d_call: TRBD1
clone_size: -
cdr3_aa: CASSTAGGGPGTEAFF
cdr3_nt: TGCGCCAGCAGCACCGCGGGAGGGGGCCCCGGCACTGAAGCTTTCTTT

v_call: TRBV24-1
j_call: TRBJ1-2
d_call: TRBD1
clone_size: -
cdr3_aa: CATGSRQGRSHYYGYTF
cdr3_nt: TGTGCCACCGGGAGTAGACAGGGACGATCTCACTACTATGGCTACACCTTC

v_call: TRBV6-4
j_call: TRBJ2-3
d_call: TRBD1
clone_size: -
cdr3_aa: CASSPTGVADTQYF
cdr3_nt: TGTGCCAGCAGCCCGACAGGGGTCGCAGATACGCAGTATTTT

v_call: TRBV10-3
j_call: TRBJ1-3
d_call: -
clone_size: -
cdr3_aa: CAISESAGVYGNTIYF
cdr3_nt: TGTGCCATCAGTGAGTCGGCAGGGGTTTATGGAAACACCATATATTTT

v_call: TRBV4-1
j_call: TRBJ1-2
d_call: TRBD1
clone_size: -
cdr3_aa: CASSQERQGVNYGYTF
cdr3_nt: TGCGCCAGCAGCCAAGAGCGCCAGGGGGTTAACTATGGCTACACCTTC

v_call: TRBV4-1
j_call: TRBJ1-2
d_call: -
clone_size: -
cdr3_aa: CASSQDGVRRGYTF
cdr3_nt: TGCGCCAGCAGCCAAGACGGCGTCCGCAGGGGCTACACCTTC

v_call: TRBV7-8
j_call: TRBJ2-5
d_call: -
clone_size: -
cdr3_aa: CASSYLNLGVRSFAETQYF
cdr3_nt: TGTGCCAGCAGCTACCTAAACTTAGGAGTGCGGAGCTTTGCAGAGACCCAGTACTTC

v_call: TRBV12-3/TRBV12-4
j_call: TRBJ2-1
d_call: -
clone_size: -
cdr3_aa: CASTFGGHNEQFF
cdr3_nt: TGTGCCAGCACCTTCGGCGGACACAATGAGCAGTTCTTC

v_call: TRBV6-1
j_call: TRBJ1-5
d_call: -
clone_size: -
cdr3_aa: CASSEQGAQPQHF
cdr3_nt: TGTGCCAGCAGTGAGCAGGGTGCTCAGCCCCAGCATTTT

v_call: TRBV27
j_call: TRBJ1-6
d_call: TRBD1
clone_size: once
cdr3_aa: CASSPGTAYNSPLHF
cdr3_nt: TGTGCCAGCAGTCCTGGGACAGCCTATAATTCACCCCTCCACTTT

v_call: TRBV7-8
j_call: TRBJ2-7
d_call: TRBD2
clone_size: -
cdr3_aa: CASSLMSGIYEQYF
cdr3_nt: TGTGCCAGCAGCTTAATGAGCGGGATCTACGAGCAGTACTTC

v_call: TRBV3-1/TRBV3-2
j_call: TRBJ2-3
d_call: -
clone_size: -
cdr3_aa: CASSQVLGNTDTQYF
cdr3_nt: TGTGCCAGCAGCCAAGTTCTAGGAAACACAGATACGCAGTATTTT

v_call: TRBV5-4
j_call: TRBJ2-2
d_call: -
clone_size: -
cdr3_aa: CASSLAFAQNTGELFF
cdr3_nt: TGTGCCAGCAGCTTGGCCTTCGCACAAAACACCGGGGAGCTGTTTTTT

v_call: TRBV5-1
j_call: TRBJ2-1
d_call: TRBD1
clone_size: -
cdr3_aa: CASSIPSGQGIDEQFF
cdr3_nt: TGCGCCAGCAGCATACCCTCTGGACAGGGAATCGATGAGCAGTTCTTC

v_call: TRBV3-1/TRBV3-2
j_call: TRBJ2-3
d_call: -
clone_size: -
cdr3_aa: CASSPGLAPHTQYF
cdr3_nt: TGTGCCAGCAGCCCGGGGCTAGCTCCACATACGCAGTATTTT

v_call: TRBV18
j_call: TRBJ1-4
d_call: -
clone_size: once
cdr3_aa: CASSLSRTLLFF
cdr3_nt: TGTGCCAGCTCACTCTCGAGGACGTTGCTGTTTTTT

v_call: TRBV6-5
j_call: TRBJ1-2
d_call: -
clone_size: -
cdr3_aa: CASSYSGGRSGGYTF
cdr3_nt: TGTGCCAGCAGTTACTCCGGTGGACGGTCTGGTGGCTACACCTTC

v_call: TRBV15
j_call: TRBJ2-1
d_call: TRBD2
clone_size: -
cdr3_aa: CATSRGTSGGNEQFF
cdr3_nt: TGTGCCACCAGCAGAGGGACTAGCGGGGGGAATGAGCAGTTCTTC

v_call: TRBV2
j_call: TRBJ1-3
d_call: TRBD1
clone_size: medium-sized
cdr3_aa: CASSQRGQGVTGNTIYF
cdr3_nt: TGTGCCAGCAGTCAACGCGGACAGGGGGTGACGGGAAACACCATATATTTT

v_call: TRBV29-1
j_call: TRBJ1-2
d_call: -
clone_size: -
cdr3_aa: CSVSLTPGVYGYTF
cdr3_nt: TGCAGCGTTTCACTTACCCCAGGGGTCTATGGCTACACCTTC

v_call: TRBV29-1
j_call: TRBJ1-1
d_call: -
clone_size: few
cdr3_aa: CSVPRGDTEAFF
cdr3_nt: TGCAGCGTTCCCCGGGGCGACACTGAAGCTTTCTTT

v_call: TRBV15
j_call: TRBJ2-1
d_call: -
clone_size: -
cdr3_aa: CATSRGSGKRYNEQFF
cdr3_nt: TGTGCCACCAGCAGAGGGTCAGGAAAGAGGTACAATGAGCAGTTCTTC

v_call: TRBV7-8
j_call: TRBJ1-4
d_call: -
clone_size: -
cdr3_aa: CASSFRPVGVGEKLFF
cdr3_nt: TGTGCCAGCAGCTTTCGTCCCGTGGGCGTAGGTGAAAAACTGTTTTTT

v_call: TRBV11-2
j_call: TRBJ1-3
d_call: TRBD1
clone_size: -
cdr3_aa: CASSFMRGRGNTIYF
cdr3_nt: TGTGCCAGCAGCTTCATGAGGGGGCGTGGAAACACCATATATTTT

v_call: TRBV7-9
j_call: TRBJ2-1
d_call: -
clone_size: -
cdr3_aa: CASSPSRFSSQVGYNEQFF
cdr3_nt: TGTGCCAGCAGCCCCAGTCGGTTTTCCTCACAGGTCGGGTACAATGAGCAGTTCTTC

v_call: TRBV5-4
j_call: TRBJ2-3
d_call: TRBD1
clone_size: -
cdr3_aa: CASSPGTGSYTQYF
cdr3_nt: TGTGCCAGCAGTCCCGGGACAGGGTCTTATACGCAGTATTTT

v_call: TRBV6-4
j_call: TRBJ1-2
d_call: -
clone_size: -
cdr3_aa: CASSDGRYGYTF
cdr3_nt: TGTGCCAGCAGTGATGGACGTTATGGCTACACCTTC

v_call: TRBV4-1
j_call: TRBJ1-5
d_call: -
clone_size: -
cdr3_aa: CASSLKGDSNQPQHF
cdr3_nt: TGCGCCAGCAGCCTGAAGGGGGATAGCAATCAGCCCCAGCATTTT

v_call: TRBV3-1/TRBV3-2
j_call: TRBJ1-2
d_call: -
clone_size: -
cdr3_aa: CASSPLGSSFYGYTF
cdr3_nt: TGTGCCAGCAGCCCCTTAGGCAGTAGCTTCTATGGCTACACCTTC

v_call: TRBV7-8
j_call: TRBJ2-7
d_call: TRBD1
clone_size: -
cdr3_aa: CASSLARDRPYEQYF
cdr3_nt: TGTGCCAGCAGCTTAGCGAGGGACAGACCCTACGAGCAGTACTTC

v_call: TRBV5-6
j_call: TRBJ1-1
d_call: -
clone_size: -
cdr3_aa: CASSLFAPRGRENTEAFF
cdr3_nt: TGTGCCAGCAGCTTGTTCGCCCCACGTGGTCGCGAGAACACTGAAGCTTTCTTT

v_call: TRBV27
j_call: TRBJ2-2
d_call: -
clone_size: -
cdr3_aa: CASSPSGTGGGELFF
cdr3_nt: TGTGCCAGCAGTCCTAGCGGGACAGGAGGCGGGGAGCTGTTTTTT

v_call: TRBV18
j_call: TRBJ2-5
d_call: TRBD1
clone_size: -
cdr3_aa: CASSPPRGRETQYF
cdr3_nt: TGTGCCAGCTCACCCCCCAGGGGGCGGGAGACCCAGTACTTC

v_call: TRBV27
j_call: TRBJ1-1
d_call: -
clone_size: -
cdr3_aa: CASSSSRRGEENTEAFF
cdr3_nt: TGTGCCAGCAGTTCCTCCAGGAGAGGAGAAGAGAACACTGAAGCTTTCTTT

v_call: TRBV6-1
j_call: TRBJ2-7
d_call: -
clone_size: -
cdr3_aa: CASSEGLNSYEQYF
cdr3_nt: TGTGCCAGCAGTGAAGGACTGAACTCCTACGAGCAGTACTTC

v_call: TRBV27
j_call: TRBJ2-1
d_call: TRBD2
clone_size: once
cdr3_aa: CASYGLAGPNEQFF
cdr3_nt: TGTGCCAGCTACGGACTAGCGGGACCCAATGAGCAGTTCTTC

v_call: TRBV7-9
j_call: TRBJ2-1
d_call: -
clone_size: -
cdr3_aa: CASSPRTLGNEQFF
cdr3_nt: TGTGCCAGCAGCCCTCGGACGCTTGGGAATGAGCAGTTCTTC

v_call: TRBV5-1
j_call: TRBJ2-7
d_call: -
clone_size: -
cdr3_aa: CASSLGYEQYF
cdr3_nt: TGCGCCAGCAGCTTGGGTTACGAGCAGTACTTC

v_call: TRBV27
j_call: TRBJ1-4
d_call: -
clone_size: -
cdr3_aa: CASSMTEANEKLFF
cdr3_nt: TGTGCCAGCAGTATGACAGAGGCTAATGAAAAACTGTTTTTT

v_call: TRBV5-1
j_call: TRBJ2-5
d_call: -
clone_size: once
cdr3_aa: CASSFNQGQAGTQYF
cdr3_nt: TGCGCCAGCAGCTTTAATCAGGGGCAGGCGGGGACCCAGTACTTC

v_call: TRBV5-1
j_call: TRBJ1-1
d_call: -
clone_size: once
cdr3_aa: CASSSKPRGSPEAFF
cdr3_nt: TGCGCCAGCAGCAGCAAGCCCAGGGGTAGCCCTGAAGCTTTCTTT